These 22 T cell receptor beta chains came from one sample sequenced in a study of T cell repertoires in ileal Crohn's disease. Assay used: immunoSEQ multiplex PCR; TCRdb lists only in-frame clones, some missing. Of roughly 15,000 clones in the sample, less than 85% are singletons; the top ten hold 10%. Input material: ileal tissue. All receptors derive from an adult with Crohn's disease.

This chain links TRBV29-1 with TRBJ2-4; TRBD2 agrees at 8 bases. V lost 8 bases and J lost 6; bases outside the gene matches: 6. The CDR3 length is 12 residues. The germline V gene has CDR1 SQVTM and CDR2 ANQGSEA. The CDR3 sequence: CSFGGAGNIQYF. The CDR3 nucleotides are TGCAGCTTCGGGGGGGCCGGAAACATTCAGTACTTC.

V gene TRBV27 combines with J gene TRBJ1-1; 10 bases line up with TRBD1. V shed 4 bases and J 4 bases; nucleotides not matched to a gene: 0. Germline V gives CDR1 MNHEY, CDR2 SMNVEV (reference sequence). This CDR3 has 13 residues. CDR3 sequence (DNA): TGTGCCAGCAGTTGGGACAGGGGCACTGAAGCTTTCTTT. Protein product: CASSWDRGTEAFF.

This chain links TRBV2 with TRBJ1-4; TRBD1 matches 7 bases. Germline lookup yields CDR1 SNHLY and CDR2 FYNNEI. V shed 7 bases and J 7 bases; nucleotides not matched to a gene: 6. This CDR3 has 13 residues. CDR3 sequence reads: CASNLDRPEKLFF. CDR3 DNA: TGTGCCAGCAACTTGGACAGGCCTGAAAAACTGTTTTTT.

This sequence joins TRBV7-2 and TRBJ2-2; possible D gene TRBD2, 5 bases. The CDR3 consists of 12 residues. Trimming cost V 3 bases and J 8 bases, with 7 bases left between them. Germline loops: CDR1 SGHTA, CDR2 FQGNSA. CDR3 residues: CASSFTRGELFF. The CDR3 DNA reads as TGTGCCAGCAGCTTTACTAGGGGGGAGCTGTTTTTT.

This clone turned up a few times. This chain joins TRBV30 and TRBJ1-2, with TRBD1 matching 9 bases. Germline CDR1 and CDR2: GTSNPN and SVGIG (reference sequence). After removal of 2 bases from V and 7 bases from J, the junction contained 8 bases not matched to a gene. The CDR3 runs 14 residues. This chain's CDR3 is CAWSLDRGISGYTF. The CDR3 coding sequence is TGTGCCTGGAGTTTAGACAGGGGGATAAGTGGCTACACCTTC.

This clone was recorded a few times. The V call is TRBV19, the J call TRBJ2-3, with 10 bases identical to TRBD2. CDR3 length: 16 amino acids. Looked up from germline, CDR1 is LNHDA and CDR2 is SQIVND (reference sequence). With 5 bases clipped from V and 1 base from J, the junction kept 6 bases outside the gene matches. The CDR3 region has the DNA TGTGCCAGTAGTCGCATAGCGGGGGGTGGCACAGATACGCAGTATTTT. It is translated as CASSRIAGGGTDTQYF. The full variable domain, rest sourced from reference TRBV19 and TRBJ2-3, is DGGITQSPKYLFRKEGQNVTLSCEQNLNHDAMYWYRQDPGQGLRLIYYSQIVNDFQKGDIAEGYSVSREKKESFPLTVTSAQKNPTAFYLCASSRIAGGGTDTQYFGPGTRLTVL.

This sequence joins TRBV11-2 and TRBJ2-5; possible D gene TRBD2, 6 bases. The J call may not be correct, given that the DNA end is closer to TRBJ2-7. CDR1 and CDR2 (germline): SGHAT, FQNNGV. This CDR3 contains 13 residues. The CDR3 DNA follows: TGTGCCAGCAGCTTAGTTTCCGGGAGCGAGCAGTACTTC. Translated, it gives CASSLVSGSEQYF.

The J gene is TRBJ2-6, the V gene TRBV15, with D uncertain. Germline CDR1 reads LNHNV; CDR2 reads YYDKDF (reference sequence). The CDR3 has 14 residues. Between the trimmed V and J ends, which lost 3 bases and 3 bases, there was a span of 6 bases. The CDR3 region is CATSSAGGANVLTF. CDR3 DNA sequence: TGTGCCACCAGCAGTGCCGGTGGGGCCAACGTCCTGACTTTC. The full variable domain, its missing parts supplied by reference TRBV15 and TRBJ2-6, is DAMVIQNPRYQVTQFGKPVTLSCSQTLNHNVMYWYQQKSSQAPKLLFHYYDKDFNNEADTPDNFQSRRPNTSFCFLDIRSPGLGDTAMYLCATSSAGGANVLTFGAGSRLTVL.

This chain uses TRBV18 with TRBJ1-2, with TRBD1 identical over 8 bases. In germline, CDR1 is KGHSH, CDR2 LQKENI. The trim removed 5 bases at V and 4 bases at J, leaving 6 bases unmatched. The CDR3 covers 14 residues. The CDR3 region is CASSTTGVGYGYTF. Here the CDR3 DNA reads TGTGCCAGCTCAACGACAGGGGTCGGCTATGGCTACACCTTC.

The V call is TRBV7-9, the J call TRBJ2-5; D gene uncertain. The V end lost 5 bases, the J end lost 5 bases, and 6 bases lay between the germline ends. Germline values: CDR1 SEHNR, CDR2 FQNEAQ (reference sequence). The CDR3 sequence is 11 residues long. The chain's CDR3 is CASSPRETQYF. DNA for the CDR3: TGTGCCAGCAGCCCTAGGGAGACCCAGTACTTC. Looking up the rest from reference TRBV7-9 and TRBJ2-5 gives the full variable domain: DTGVSQNPRHKITKRGQNVTFRCDPISEHNRLYWYRQTLGQGPEFLTYFQNEAQLEKSRLLSDRFSAERPKGSFSTLEIQRTEQGDSAMYLCASSPRETQYFGPGTRLLVL.

Note on this clone: Other nucleotide sequences in the sample specify the same CDR3. The V gene is TRBV20-1, the J gene TRBJ2-3; possible D gene TRBD2, 6 bases. Germline V gene sequence: CDR1 DFQATT, CDR2 SNEGSKA (reference sequence). V lost 3 bases, J lost 12 bases, and 13 bases lay in between. CDR3 length: 11 residues. The CDR3 DNA follows: TGCAGTGCTAGCGGGGCGCGGGGACAGTATTTT. Translated: CSASGARGQYF.

The chain employs TRBV5-5 and TRBJ1-6; tentatively, D is TRBD1 (6 bases). Trimming took off 4 bases at V and 5 bases at J, with 13 bases between the two ends. The CDR3 covers 15 residues. Germline assignment: CDR1 SGHKS and CDR2 YYEKEE (reference sequence). The CDR3 sequence is CASSHREMNNSPLHF. CDR3 DNA sequence: TGTGCCAGCAGCCACAGGGAGATGAATAATTCACCCCTCCACTTT.

The J gene is TRBJ1-1, the V gene TRBV29-1, with D perhaps matching TRBD1 (6 bases). Trimming removed 6 bases at V and 4 bases at J, with 12 bases between. Germline V CDR1 and CDR2: SQVTM, ANQGSEA. The CDR3 has 12 amino acids. CDR3 sequence: CSVKTGFTEAFF. In DNA, the CDR3 is TGCAGCGTAAAAACAGGGTTCACTGAAGCTTTCTTT.

The chain couples TRBV27 to TRBJ1-1; D is ambiguous. V was clipped by 5 bases and J by 0 bases, with 7 bases between them. This CDR3 contains 13 residues. The germline gives CDR1 MNHEY, CDR2 SMNVEV (reference sequence). For the CDR3, the DNA is TGTGCCAGCAGTGTGAGAGTGAACACTGAAGCTTTCTTT. It is translated as CASSVRVNTEAFF.

This clone is medium-sized in the sample. Additional DNA sequences in this sample encode the identical CDR3. V is TRBV27 and J is TRBJ1-2, with a tentative D call TRBD1 (5 bases). V lost 5 bases to trimming and J lost 5 bases, with 12 bases between them. The CDR3 runs 13 residues. Germline V gene lookup returns CDR1 MNHEY and CDR2 SMNVEV (reference sequence). CDR3 sequence reads: CASSPQGFYGYTF. Written as DNA, the CDR3 is TGTGCCAGCAGTCCCCAGGGATTTTATGGCTACACCTTC.

This clone was picked up a small number of times. The gene calls are TRBV4-3 and TRBJ1-2; tentative D call: TRBD1 (5 bases). This CDR3 contains 15 residues. V gave up 0 bases and J gave up 3 bases, with 11 bases separating them. The germline V gene encodes CDR1 LGHNA and CDR2 YSLEER. CDR3 residues: CASSQDARGDYGYTF. The CDR3 region has the DNA TGCGCCAGCAGCCAAGATGCAAGGGGCGACTATGGCTACACCTTC.

The chain uses TRBV20-1 and TRBJ1-1; D perhaps matches TRBD1 (5 bases). CDR3 size: 11 residues. CDR1 is DFQATT, CDR2 SNEGSKA, per germline (reference sequence). This chain's CDR3 is CSSGRGTEAFF. As DNA, the CDR3 is TGCAGCTCAGGGAGGGGCACTGAAGCTTTCTTT.

The chain has TRBV5-1 and TRBJ2-1; maybe TRBD2 (5 bases). CDR3 length equals 15 residues. The ends were cut back, 0 bases at V and 2 bases at J, with 9 bases in the middle. Looked up from germline, CDR1 is SGHRS and CDR2 is YFSETQ. CDR3 bases: TGCGCCAGCAGCTTGGGGCGGGCCACCTACAATGAGCAGTTCTTC. Translated, it gives CASSLGRATYNEQFF.

V usage is TRBV9 and J usage is TRBJ2-3; 8 nucleotides line up with TRBD2. Germline V gives CDR1 SGDLS, CDR2 YYNGEE. The CDR3 extends over 16 amino acids. V gave up 4 bases and J gave up 1 base; unmatched junction bases: 8. In nucleotides, the CDR3 is TGTGCCAGCAGCTTTCGTCTAGCGGGCGGCACAGATACGCAGTATTTT. It codes for CASSFRLAGGTDTQYF.

The chain combines TRBV6-5 with TRBJ1-6, with D possibly matching TRBD1 (6 bases). The CDR3 loop spans 15 amino acids. With 0 bases removed from V and 9 bases from J, the gap between germline ends came to 12 bases. Germline CDR1 and CDR2: MNHEY and SVGAGI. CDR3 in amino acids: CASSYSKGGGSPLHF. The CDR3 DNA reads as TGTGCCAGCAGTTACTCGAAAGGGGGGGGTTCACCCCTCCACTTT.

The chain links TRBV7-9 to TRBJ1-1; no clear D gene. Trimming shortened V by 5 bases and J by 5 bases, and 12 bases separated the two germline ends. CDR3 length equals 13 residues. Germline V gene sequence: CDR1 SEHNR, CDR2 FQNEAQ (reference sequence). Written as DNA, the CDR3 is TGTGCCAGCAGCCGAGGAGGGAAGACTGAAGCTTTCTTT. Protein: CASSRGGKTEAFF.

The chain combines TRBV18 with TRBJ1-2; perhaps TRBD1 as D (6 bases). Germline CDR1 KGHSH, CDR2 LQKENI. V lost 3 bases and J lost 2, with 13 bases in between. This CDR3 region has 15 residues. The CDR3 loop reads CASSPIGQTNYGYTF. The CDR3 DNA reads as TGTGCCAGCTCACCTATCGGACAGACCAACTATGGCTACACCTTC.